These T cell receptor beta chains were read from a single sample in a study of control samples from healthy donors and cancer patients. Produced via immunoSEQ multiplex PCR; TCRdb's table is partial and in-frame only. The top ten clones hold around 8.5% of a sample with some 96,000 clones, 90% to 95% of them seen once. Material for sequencing was blood. All receptors come from a young man in good health. Each CDR3 is given with its conserved first and last residue. The order of the fields is V gene, clone size, J gene, D gene, CDR3 DNA, CDR3 protein. A D gene is named only where the DNA matches it firmly. Size values are once, few and many counts, or a class for expanded clones, and some rows have none.

TRBV2	.	TRBJ1-4	.	TGTGCCAGCAAAAGGGATGAGGATGAAAAACTGTTTTTT	CASKRDEDEKLFF
TRBV5-4	.	TRBJ2-5	TRBD2	TGTGCCAGCAGCCCCAGGGAGGGAGAGACCCAGTACTTC	CASSPREGETQYF
TRBV5-1	once	TRBJ2-3	.	TGCGCCAGCAGCTTGGGAGTCAGGGCCATAGATACGCAGTATTTT	CASSLGVRAIDTQYF
TRBV12-3/TRBV12-4	.	TRBJ1-2	TRBD1	TGTGCCAGCAGTGCGCCGACAGGGGCCGGCTACACCTTC	CASSAPTGAGYTF
TRBV2	.	TRBJ1-1	.	TGTGCCAGCCATCTAGACACAGCGAACACTGAAGCTTTCTTT	CASHLDTANTEAFF
TRBV7-3	.	TRBJ2-7	TRBD1	TGTGCCAGCAGCTTGACAGGACAGGGGGGCTACGAGCAGTACTTC	CASSLTGQGGYEQYF
TRBV6-6	.	TRBJ1-6	.	TGTGCCAGCAGGGGTAGGGATTCACCCCTCCACTTT	CASRGRDSPLHF
TRBV18	.	TRBJ1-1	.	TGTGCCAGCTCACCACGTGAAACTGAAGCTTTCTTT	CASSPRETEAFF
TRBV4-3	.	TRBJ1-1	.	TGCGCCAGCAGCCCCGAGACAAGAACAGACGCCACTGAAGCTTTCTTT	CASSPETRTDATEAFF
TRBV7-6	.	TRBJ1-5	.	TGTGCCAGCAGCTTAGGGGCGAATCAGCCCCAGCATTTT	CASSLGANQPQHF
TRBV24-1	once	TRBJ2-2	TRBD1	TGTGCCACCAGTGATTTACCCGGACAGGGTCGGGACACCGGGGAGCTGTTTTTT	CATSDLPGQGRDTGELFF
TRBV5-5	.	TRBJ1-2	.	TGTGCCAGCAGCTACTCCGCCGGAGATGGCTACACCTTC	CASSYSAGDGYTF
TRBV4-2	.	TRBJ2-5	.	TGTGCCAGCAGCCAAGAGAGTGGGACACAGACCCAGTACTTC	CASSQESGTQTQYF
TRBV6-1	few	TRBJ1-1	TRBD1	TGTGCCAGCAGTGGGGAAGCCGGGACAGGGGGCGCCGAAGCTTTCTTT	CASSGEAGTGGAEAFF
TRBV13	.	TRBJ1-6	TRBD1	TGTGCCAGCAAGACAGGGGGCGGTTCAAGGTCACCCCTCCACTTT	CASKTGGGSRSPLHF